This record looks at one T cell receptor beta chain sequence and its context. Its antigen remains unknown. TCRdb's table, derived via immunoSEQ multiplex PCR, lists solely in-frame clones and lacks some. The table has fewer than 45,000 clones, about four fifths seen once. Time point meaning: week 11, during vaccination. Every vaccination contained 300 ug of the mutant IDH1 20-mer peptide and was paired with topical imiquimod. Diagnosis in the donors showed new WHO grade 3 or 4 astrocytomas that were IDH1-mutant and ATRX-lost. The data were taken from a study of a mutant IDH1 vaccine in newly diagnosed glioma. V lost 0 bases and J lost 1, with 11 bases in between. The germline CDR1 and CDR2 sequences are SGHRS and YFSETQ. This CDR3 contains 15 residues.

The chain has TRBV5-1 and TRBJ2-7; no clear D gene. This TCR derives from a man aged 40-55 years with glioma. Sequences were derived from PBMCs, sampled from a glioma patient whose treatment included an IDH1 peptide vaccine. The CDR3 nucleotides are TGCGCCAGCAGCTTGGGTACAGTTGATTCCTACGAGCAGTACTTC. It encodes CASSLGTVDSYEQYF.